A single sample is the source of the 14 T cell receptor beta chains below, sequenced in a study of low-dose radiotherapy and immunotherapy resistance in tumors (dated by TCRdb to 2022 to 2024). Sequenced on an Illumina HiSeq 2500. First-strand cDNA was synthesized with Superscript III and a set of TRAV- and TRBV-specific primers, covering both TCRalpha and TCRbeta chains. TCRs were amplified for 15 to 20 PCR cycles with Phusion, using a constant-region primer paired with the adapter attached to the V primers. The public reads were run again by TCRdb, first through fastp at Q25 and then through MiXCR, and only productive beta chains were kept. Each entry is one CDR3 protein sequence, shown with its most common DNA and genes. The sample includes around 80,000 distinct CDR3 sequences, with around a sixth observed a single time. The ten largest clonotypes hold 1.4% to 1.5% of the sample. The time point label, as the study defines it: after trial treatment. In light of the paper, this sample's treatment or condition label describes: LDRT plus nivolumab, ipilimumab, low-dose cyclophosphamide and aspirin (RACIN trial).

The sequenced sample was PBMCs, obtained after low-dose radiotherapy plus immunotherapy. All receptors come from a male donor with prostate cancer.

The rearrangement joins TRBV10-3 to TRBJ1-2; TRBD1 agrees at 7 bases. The V gene's germline CDR1 is ENHRY and CDR2 SYGVKD. The CDR3 loop spans 13 amino acids. The V and J ends lost 11 bases and 8 bases, in that order; junction bases with no gene match: 14. The CDR3 here is CAESADREFGYTF. The CDR3 region has the DNA TGTGCCGAAAGCGCAGACAGGGAGTTCGGCTACACCTTC.

The sample holds many counts of this clonotype. This rearrangement joins TRBV5-1 to TRBJ1-4; a weak D match, TRBD1 (5 bases). Germline assignment: CDR1 SGHRS and CDR2 YFSETQ. V was clipped by 4 bases and J by 10 bases, with 14 bases between them. The CDR3 contains 13 residues. The chain's CDR3 is CASSLTDNRKLFF. CDR3 coding DNA: TGCGCCAGCAGCCTGACGGACAATAGAAAACTGTTTTTT.

This clonotype came up many times. V gene TRBV20-1 combines with J gene TRBJ1-5, with 8 bases aligning to TRBD1. V gave up 5 bases and J gave up 4 bases; unmatched junction bases: 7. The CDR3 is 14 amino acids. Germline V gene lookup returns CDR1 DFQATT and CDR2 SNEGSKA (reference sequence). This CDR3 is CSAPRTGRNQPQHF. The CDR3 bases are TGCAGTGCTCCCCGGACAGGGCGAAATCAGCCCCAGCATTTT.

Many counts were recorded for this clonotype. V gene TRBV4-1 combines with J gene TRBJ1-4; D not certain. V lost 1 base, J lost 5 bases, and 11 bases lay in between. The CDR3 loop spans 15 amino acids. Germline assignment: CDR1 MGHRA and CDR2 YSYEKL. This CDR3 is CASSQVIIGNEKLFF. The CDR3 DNA is TGCGCCAGCAGCCAAGTTATCATAGGGAATGAAAAACTGTTTTTT.

At least ten counts were recorded for this clonotype. The chain employs TRBV6-4 and TRBJ2-1, with D perhaps TRBD2 (6 bases). The CDR3 extends over 14 amino acids. V shed 4 bases and J shed 6 bases, with 13 bases lying between them. In germline, CDR1 is MRHNA, CDR2 SNTAGT. The CDR3 protein is CASSVTSSSNEQFF. The CDR3, as DNA: TGTGCCAGCAGTGTCACTAGCTCAAGCAATGAGCAGTTCTTC.

The chain combines TRBV2 with TRBJ2-7; D unresolved. The CDR3 consists of 11 residues. The V end was cut by 5 bases, the J end by 6 bases, with 8 bases between. Per germline, CDR1 SNHLY and CDR2 FYNNEI. The CDR3 nucleotides read TGTGCCAGCAGTCGTGCGGTCGAGCAGTACTTC. Protein: CASSRAVEQYF.

This clonotype was observed at least ten times. The rearrangement joins TRBV28 to TRBJ2-1; D ambiguous. Deletions cut 5 bases from V and 7 bases from J, with 15 bases between. There are 14 residues in the CDR3. Germline CDR1 reads MDHEN; CDR2 reads SYDVKM. The CDR3 nucleotides read TGTGCCAGCAGTAAGACGGGCCGTGGGAATGAGCAGTTCTTC. Translated: CASSKTGRGNEQFF.

This clonotype was counted at least ten times. J is TRBJ2-5 and V is TRBV2; 7 nucleotides agree with TRBD1. The V gene end was trimmed by 4 bases and the J gene end by 5 bases; junction bases not matched to a gene: 4. This CDR3 has 13 residues. Germline assignment: CDR1 SNHLY and CDR2 FYNNEI. The CDR3: CASSGQGWETQYF. The CDR3 nucleotides read TGTGCCAGCAGTGGACAGGGTTGGGAGACCCAGTACTTC.

This clonotype has at least ten counts. J is TRBJ2-1 and V is TRBV29-1; possible D gene TRBD2, 6 bases. Trimming took 4 bases from V and 7 from J, leaving 20 bases between them. Germline V CDR1 and CDR2: SQVTM, ANQGSEA. The CDR3 totals 15 residues. This CDR3 reads CSVGEDYVSRNEQFF. The CDR3 bases are TGCAGCGTTGGGGAGGACTATGTCTCGAGAAATGAGCAGTTCTTC.

The chain joins TRBV28 to TRBJ2-7; D is tentatively TRBD1 or TRBD2 (5 bases each). CDR1 and CDR2 from the germline V gene are MDHEN and SYDVKM. The CDR3 extends over 15 amino acids. For the CDR3, the DNA is TGTGCTACTACGAGGCCGATTGGGGGAAGATACGAGCAGTACTTC. As protein: CATTRPIGGRYEQYF.

This clonotype was counted ten times or more. CDR3: CASTSTGLRETQYF. The CDR3 DNA follows: TGTGCCAGCACATCTACCGGGCTCAGAGAGACCCAGTACTTC. The V gene is TRBV28, the J gene TRBJ2-5, with unresolved D. CDR3 length: 14 amino acids. The germline gives CDR1 MDHEN, CDR2 SYDVKM. Trimming pared 7 bases from V and 4 bases from J, leaving 16 bases between.

Many counts were recorded for this clonotype. V is TRBV10-3 and J is TRBJ1-5, with D possibly matching TRBD1 (6 bases). Germline lookup yields CDR1 ENHRY and CDR2 SYGVKD. V was cut by 6 bases and J by 4 bases, with 13 bases left in between. CDR3 size: 14 residues. This CDR3 is CAISADRINQPQHF. The CDR3 coding sequence is TGTGCCATCAGCGCCGACAGGATTAATCAGCCCCAGCATTTT.

The sample holds many counts of this clonotype. This rearrangement joins TRBV5-4 to TRBJ1-2; D uncertain. The V end was cut by 0 bases, the J end by 1 base, with 4 bases between. The CDR3 consists of 13 residues. The V gene's germline CDR1 is SGHNT and CDR2 YYREEE (reference sequence). CDR3 DNA: TGTGCCAGCAGCTTGGACGGTAACTATGGCTACACCTTC. Encoded protein: CASSLDGNYGYTF.

Many counts were recorded for this clonotype. The chain recombines TRBV18 with TRBJ1-5; 9 bases line up with TRBD1. Per the germline V gene, CDR1 is KGHSH and CDR2 is LQKENI. V trimming: 0 bases; J trimming: 3 bases; junction bases outside the gene matches: 3. The length of the CDR3 is 16 residues. The CDR3 DNA reads as TGTGCCAGCTCACCACCCGGGACAGGGTACAATCAGCCCCAGCATTTT. It translates to CASSPPGTGYNQPQHF. Complete variable domain (other parts from reference TRBV18 and TRBJ1-5): NAGVMQNPRHLVRRRGQEARLRCSPMKGHSHVYWYRQLPEEGLKFMVYLQKENIIDESGMPKERFSAEFPKEGPSILRIQQVVRGDSAAYFCASSPPGTGYNQPQHFGDGTRLSIL.